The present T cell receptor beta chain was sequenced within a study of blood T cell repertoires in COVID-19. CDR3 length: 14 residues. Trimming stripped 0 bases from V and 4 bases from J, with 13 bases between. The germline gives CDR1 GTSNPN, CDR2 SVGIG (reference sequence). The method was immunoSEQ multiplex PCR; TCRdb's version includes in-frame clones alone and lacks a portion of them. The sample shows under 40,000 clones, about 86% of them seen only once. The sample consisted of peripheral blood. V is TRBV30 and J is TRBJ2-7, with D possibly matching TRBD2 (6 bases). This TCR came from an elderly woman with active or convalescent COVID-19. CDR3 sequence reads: CAWSVRGAVYEQYF. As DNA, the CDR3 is TGTGCCTGGAGTGTCCGCGGGGCGGTTTACGAGCAGTACTTC.